This T cell receptor beta chain was sequenced during a study of human T cells and chemical hapten exposure. Study details: Small differences in pooled library volume mainly drove the variation in TCR yields per sample.

The sample's time point: patch test 1, 2 weeks after DPC sensitization. Treatment of the sample: therapeutic diphenylcyclopropenone sensitization with weekly scalp DPC. TCRdb fed the RACE reads into MiXCR, producing one record per CDR3 protein. The sample lists approximately 350,000 distinct CDR3 sequences; around 7% were seen once. This clonotype was picked up many times. The sequence derives from a woman younger than 30 with alopecia areata. Some clones in this sample may be carry-over from other donors' samples. Specimen: whole blood, collected in connection with sensitization to the hapten diphenylcyclopropenone (DPC).

The CDR3: CASSPRDGGWGDTQYF. For the CDR3, the DNA is TGTGCCAGCAGCCCTCGCGACGGGGGCTGGGGAGATACGCAGTATTTT. The chain recombines TRBV9 with TRBJ2-3; tentatively, D is TRBD1 or TRBD2 (6 bases each). Germline V gene data show CDR1 as SGDLS and CDR2 as YYNGEE. This CDR3 comprises 16 residues. The germline V and J ends were trimmed by 4 bases and 5 bases, with 20 bases remaining between them.